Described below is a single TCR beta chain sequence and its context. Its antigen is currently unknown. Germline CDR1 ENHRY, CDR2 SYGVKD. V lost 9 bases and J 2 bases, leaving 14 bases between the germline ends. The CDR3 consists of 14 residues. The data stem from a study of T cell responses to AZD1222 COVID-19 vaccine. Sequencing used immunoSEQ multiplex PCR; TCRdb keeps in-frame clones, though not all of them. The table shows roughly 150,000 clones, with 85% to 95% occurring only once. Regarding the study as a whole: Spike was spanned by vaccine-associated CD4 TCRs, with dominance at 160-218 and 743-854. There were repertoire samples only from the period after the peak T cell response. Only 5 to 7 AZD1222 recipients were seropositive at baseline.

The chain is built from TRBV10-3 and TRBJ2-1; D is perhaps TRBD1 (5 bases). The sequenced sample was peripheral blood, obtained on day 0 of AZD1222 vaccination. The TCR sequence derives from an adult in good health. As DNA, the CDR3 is TGTGCCATAAGCTCAGGGATCCCCTACAATGAGCAGTTCTTC. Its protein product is CAISSGIPYNEQFF.